The 2 T cell receptor beta chains below come from one sample, sequenced in a study of blood T cell repertoires in COVID-19. Sequenced by immunoSEQ multiplex PCR; TCRdb stores in-frame clones only, minus some. This table holds tens of thousands of clones, 75% to 85% found once. The material sequenced was peripheral blood. The source of these receptors is a woman aged 80 or over with acute or convalescent COVID-19.

In DNA, the CDR3 is TGTGCCAGCAGCCAGGAGCTCCGTACCTATAATTCACCCCTCCACTTT. It is translated as CASSQELRTYNSPLHF. The chain links TRBV3-1 (or the pseudogene TRBV3-2) to TRBJ1-6, with unresolved D. Trimming took 3 bases from V and 2 from J, leaving 11 bases between them. The CDR3 covers 16 residues. The germline gives CDR1 LGHDT, CDR2 YNNKEL (reference sequence).

This chain connects TRBV15 to TRBJ2-1; 12 nucleotides match TRBD2. J lost 8 bases, V lost 0 bases, and 5 bases had no gene match. Germline CDR1 is LNHNV and CDR2 is YYDKDF (reference sequence). This CDR3 is 16 amino acids long. The CDR3 spells CATSRDPTSGSDEQFF. CDR3 DNA: TGTGCCACCAGCAGAGATCCGACTAGCGGGAGTGATGAGCAGTTCTTC.